One T cell receptor beta chain is described in this entry. V was clipped by 4 bases and J by 2 bases; unmatched bases: 8. This CDR3 spans 17 amino acids. Germline V gene lookup returns CDR1 LGHDT and CDR2 YNNKEL (reference sequence). The sample originates from a study of blood T cell repertoires in COVID-19. In the study overall: The United States, Italy and Spain supplied acute and convalescent COVID-19 samples. The analysed material was cDNA or gDNA that came from T cells, B-cell-depleted T cells, or PBMCs.

TCRdb's copy holds only in-frame clones and misses some; the assay was immunoSEQ multiplex PCR. This sample has more than 95,000 clones, with approximately 83% found just once. This clonotype was sampled from a woman at least 80 years old with active or convalescent COVID-19. The rearrangement joins TRBV3-1 (or the pseudogene TRBV3-2) to TRBJ2-3; 11 nucleotides agree with TRBD2. Sequencing input: peripheral blood. CDR3 sequence: CASSRGLAGGITDTQYF. CDR3 coding DNA: TGTGCCAGCAGCCGGGGTCTAGCGGGGGGAATCACAGATACGCAGTATTTT.